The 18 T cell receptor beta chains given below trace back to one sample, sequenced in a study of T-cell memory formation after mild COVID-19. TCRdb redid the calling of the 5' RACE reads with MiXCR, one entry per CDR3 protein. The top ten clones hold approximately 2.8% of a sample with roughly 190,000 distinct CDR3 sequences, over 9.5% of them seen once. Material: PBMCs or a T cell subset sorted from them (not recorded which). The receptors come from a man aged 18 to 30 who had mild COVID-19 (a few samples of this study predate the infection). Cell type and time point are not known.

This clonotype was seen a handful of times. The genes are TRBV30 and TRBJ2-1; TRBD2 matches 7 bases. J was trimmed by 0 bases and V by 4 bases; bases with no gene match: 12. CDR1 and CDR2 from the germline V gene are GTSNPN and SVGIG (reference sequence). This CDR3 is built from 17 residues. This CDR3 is CAWTQWGGLSSYNEQFF. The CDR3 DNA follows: TGTGCCTGGACCCAATGGGGGGGACTTAGCTCCTACAATGAGCAGTTCTTC. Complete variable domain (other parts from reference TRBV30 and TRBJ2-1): SQTIHQWPATLVQPVGSPLSLECTVEGTSNPNLYWYRQAAGRGLQLLFYSVGIGQISSEVPQNLSASRPQDRQFILSSKKLLLSDSGFYLCAWTQWGGLSSYNEQFFGPGTRLTVL.

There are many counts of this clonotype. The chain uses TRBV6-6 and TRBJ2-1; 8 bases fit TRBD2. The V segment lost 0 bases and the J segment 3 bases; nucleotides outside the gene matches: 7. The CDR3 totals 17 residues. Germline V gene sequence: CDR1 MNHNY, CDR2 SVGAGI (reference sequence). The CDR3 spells CASSYSSWRGVYNEQFF. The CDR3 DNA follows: TGTGCCAGCAGTTACTCGAGTTGGCGGGGGGTCTACAATGAGCAGTTCTTC.

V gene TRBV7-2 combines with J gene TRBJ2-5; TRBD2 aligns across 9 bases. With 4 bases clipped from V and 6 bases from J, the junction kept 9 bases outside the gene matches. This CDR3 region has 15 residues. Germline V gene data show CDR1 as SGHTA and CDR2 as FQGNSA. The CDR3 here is CASSSSSGAGKTQYF. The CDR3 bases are TGTGCCAGCAGCTCTTCTAGCGGGGCCGGGAAGACCCAGTACTTC.

For the CDR3, the DNA is TGTGCCAGCAGCTTAGTGGGCCGGGTAGCTAACACTGAAGCTTTCTTT. This encodes CASSLVGRVANTEAFF. The V call is TRBV7-9, the J call TRBJ1-1; D gene unclear. Germline CDR1 SEHNR, CDR2 FQNEAQ (reference sequence). V lost 1 base and J 2 bases, leaving 14 bases between the germline ends. CDR3 length equals 16 residues.

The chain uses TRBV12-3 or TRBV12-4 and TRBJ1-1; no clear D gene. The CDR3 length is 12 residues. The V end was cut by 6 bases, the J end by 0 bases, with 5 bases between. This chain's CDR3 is CASRNLNTEAFF. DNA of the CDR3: TGTGCCAGCAGGAACTTGAACACTGAAGCTTTCTTT.

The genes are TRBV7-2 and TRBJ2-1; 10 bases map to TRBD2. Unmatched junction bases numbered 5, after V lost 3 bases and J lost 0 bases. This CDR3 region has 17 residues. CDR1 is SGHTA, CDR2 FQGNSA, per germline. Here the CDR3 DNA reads TGTGCCAGCAGCTTTCCCCAGCGGGGGGGCTCCTACAATGAGCAGTTCTTC. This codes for CASSFPQRGGSYNEQFF.

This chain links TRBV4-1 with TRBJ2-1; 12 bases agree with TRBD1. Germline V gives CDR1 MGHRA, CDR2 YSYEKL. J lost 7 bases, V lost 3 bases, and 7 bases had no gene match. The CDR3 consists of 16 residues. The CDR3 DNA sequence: TGCGCCAGCAGCCATTCGGGACAGGGGGCACCTAATGAGCAGTTCTTC. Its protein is CASSHSGQGAPNEQFF.

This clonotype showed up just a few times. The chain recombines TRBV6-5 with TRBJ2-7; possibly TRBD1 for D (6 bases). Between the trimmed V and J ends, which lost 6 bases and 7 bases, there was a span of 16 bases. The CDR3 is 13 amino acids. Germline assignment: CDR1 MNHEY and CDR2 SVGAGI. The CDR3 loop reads CASRETGSGEQYF. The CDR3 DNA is TGTGCCAGCAGGGAAACAGGGTCAGGGGAGCAGTACTTC.

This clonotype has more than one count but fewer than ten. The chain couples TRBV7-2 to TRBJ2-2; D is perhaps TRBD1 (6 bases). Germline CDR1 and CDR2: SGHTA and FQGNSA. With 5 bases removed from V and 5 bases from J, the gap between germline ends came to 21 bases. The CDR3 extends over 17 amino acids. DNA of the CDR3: TGTGCCAGCAGCCCCAGGGGCAGGAAGGCTGGGACCGGGGAGCTGTTTTTT. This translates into CASSPRGRKAGTGELFF.

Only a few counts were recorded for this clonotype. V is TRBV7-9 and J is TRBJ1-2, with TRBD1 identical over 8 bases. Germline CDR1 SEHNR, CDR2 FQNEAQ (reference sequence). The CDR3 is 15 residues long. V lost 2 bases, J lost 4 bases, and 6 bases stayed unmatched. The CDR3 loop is CASSLPRGLLYGYTF. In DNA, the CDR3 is TGTGCCAGCAGCTTACCCAGGGGGCTTCTCTATGGCTACACCTTC. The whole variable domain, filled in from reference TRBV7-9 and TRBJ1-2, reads DTGVSQNPRHKITKRGQNVTFRCDPISEHNRLYWYRQTLGQGPEFLTYFQNEAQLEKSRLLSDRFSAERPKGSFSTLEIQRTEQGDSAMYLCASSLPRGLLYGYTFGSGTRLTVV.

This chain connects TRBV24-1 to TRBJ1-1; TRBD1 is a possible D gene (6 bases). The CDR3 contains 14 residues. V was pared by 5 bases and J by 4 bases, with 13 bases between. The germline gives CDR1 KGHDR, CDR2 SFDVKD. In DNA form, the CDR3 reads TGTGCCACCAGTGGTACAGGGCGAGTCACTGAAGCTTTCTTT. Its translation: CATSGTGRVTEAFF.

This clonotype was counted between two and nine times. This CDR3 reads CASRGQGSLGGYTF. The CDR3 coding sequence is TGCGCCAGCAGGGGACAGGGAAGTCTTGGTGGCTACACCTTC. The V and J genes are TRBV4-1 and TRBJ1-2, with TRBD1 identical over 9 bases. The V and J ends lost 6 bases and 7 bases, in that order; junction bases with no gene match: 9. Looked up from germline, CDR1 is MGHRA and CDR2 is YSYEKL. The CDR3 has 14 residues.

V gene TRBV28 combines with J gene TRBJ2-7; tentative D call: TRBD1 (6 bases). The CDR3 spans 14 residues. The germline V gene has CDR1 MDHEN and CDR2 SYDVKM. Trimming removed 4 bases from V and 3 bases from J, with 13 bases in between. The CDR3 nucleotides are TGTGCCAGCAGTTCCCCGGGACAAAGCTACGAGCAGTACGTC. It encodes CASSSPGQSYEQYV.

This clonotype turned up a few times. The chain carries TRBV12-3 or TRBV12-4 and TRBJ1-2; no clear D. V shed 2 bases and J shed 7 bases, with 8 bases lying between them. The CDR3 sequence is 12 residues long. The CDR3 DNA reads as TGTGCCAGCAGTTTACGAAGGGTTGGCTACACCTTC. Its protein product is CASSLRRVGYTF.

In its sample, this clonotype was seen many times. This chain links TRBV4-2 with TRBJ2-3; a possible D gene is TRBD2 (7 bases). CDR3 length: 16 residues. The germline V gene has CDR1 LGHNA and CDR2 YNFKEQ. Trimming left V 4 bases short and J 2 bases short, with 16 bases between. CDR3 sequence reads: CASSRWGRGTTDTQYF. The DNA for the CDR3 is TGTGCCAGCAGCCGCTGGGGGCGGGGGACCACAGATACGCAGTATTTT.

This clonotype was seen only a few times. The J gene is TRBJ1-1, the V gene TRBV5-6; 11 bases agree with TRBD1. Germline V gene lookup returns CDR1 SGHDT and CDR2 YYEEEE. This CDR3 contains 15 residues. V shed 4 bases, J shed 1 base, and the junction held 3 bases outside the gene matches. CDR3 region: CASSPGTGGNTEAFF. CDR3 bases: TGTGCCAGCAGCCCCGGGACAGGGGGGAACACTGAAGCTTTCTTT.

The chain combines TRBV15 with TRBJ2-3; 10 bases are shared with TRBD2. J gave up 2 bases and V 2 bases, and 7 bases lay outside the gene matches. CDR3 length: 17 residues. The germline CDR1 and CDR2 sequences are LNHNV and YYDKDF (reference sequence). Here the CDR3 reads CATSRSTSGDNTDTQYF. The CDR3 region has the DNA TGTGCCACCAGCAGATCCACTAGCGGGGACAACACAGATACGCAGTATTTT.

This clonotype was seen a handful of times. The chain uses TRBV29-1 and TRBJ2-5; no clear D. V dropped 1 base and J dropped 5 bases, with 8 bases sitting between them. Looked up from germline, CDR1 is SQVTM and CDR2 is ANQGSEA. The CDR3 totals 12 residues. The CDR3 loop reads CSVEGVAETQYF. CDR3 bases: TGCAGCGTTGAAGGGGTGGCGGAGACCCAGTACTTC.